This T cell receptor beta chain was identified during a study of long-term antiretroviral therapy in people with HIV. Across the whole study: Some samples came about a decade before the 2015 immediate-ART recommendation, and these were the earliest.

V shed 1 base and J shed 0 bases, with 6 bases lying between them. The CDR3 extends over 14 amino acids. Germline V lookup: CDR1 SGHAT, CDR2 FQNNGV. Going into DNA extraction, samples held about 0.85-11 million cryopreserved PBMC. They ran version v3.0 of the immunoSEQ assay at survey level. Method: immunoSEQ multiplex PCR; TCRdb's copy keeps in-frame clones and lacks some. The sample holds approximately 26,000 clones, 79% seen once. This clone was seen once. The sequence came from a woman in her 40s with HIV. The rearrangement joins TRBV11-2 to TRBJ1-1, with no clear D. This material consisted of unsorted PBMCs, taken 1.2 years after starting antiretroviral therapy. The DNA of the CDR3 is TGTGCCAGCAGCTTAGGGAATATGAACACTGAAGCTTTCTTT. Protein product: CASSLGNMNTEAFF.